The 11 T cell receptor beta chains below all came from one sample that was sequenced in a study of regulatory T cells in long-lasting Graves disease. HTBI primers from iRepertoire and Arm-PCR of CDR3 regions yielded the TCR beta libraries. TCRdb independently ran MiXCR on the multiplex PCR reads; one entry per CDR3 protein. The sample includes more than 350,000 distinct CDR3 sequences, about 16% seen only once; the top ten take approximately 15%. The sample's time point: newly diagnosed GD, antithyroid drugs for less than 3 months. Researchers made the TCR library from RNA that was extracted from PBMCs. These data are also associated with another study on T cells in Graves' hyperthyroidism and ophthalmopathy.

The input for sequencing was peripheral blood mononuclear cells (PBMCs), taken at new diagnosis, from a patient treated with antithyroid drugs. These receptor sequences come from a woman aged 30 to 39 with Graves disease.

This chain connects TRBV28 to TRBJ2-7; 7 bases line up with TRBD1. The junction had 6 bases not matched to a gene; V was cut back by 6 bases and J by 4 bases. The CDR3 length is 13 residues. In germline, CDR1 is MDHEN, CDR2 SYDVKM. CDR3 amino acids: CASREGAGYEQYF. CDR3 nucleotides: TGTGCCAGCAGAGAGGGGGCAGGGTACGAGCAGTACTTC.

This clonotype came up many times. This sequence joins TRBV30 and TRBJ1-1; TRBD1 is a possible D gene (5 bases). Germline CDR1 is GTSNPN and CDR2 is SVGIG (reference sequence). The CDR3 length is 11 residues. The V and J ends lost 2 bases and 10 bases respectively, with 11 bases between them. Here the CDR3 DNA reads TGTGCCTGGAGTTTGGGGGTTACAGCTTTCTTT. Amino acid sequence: CAWSLGVTAFF.

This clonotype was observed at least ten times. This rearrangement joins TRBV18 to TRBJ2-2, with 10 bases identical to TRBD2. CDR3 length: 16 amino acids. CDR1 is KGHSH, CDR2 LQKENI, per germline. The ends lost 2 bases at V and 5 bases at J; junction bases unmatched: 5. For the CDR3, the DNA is TGTGCCAGCTCACCAGTACGGACTAGCGGAACCGGGGAGCTGTTTTTT. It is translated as CASSPVRTSGTGELFF.

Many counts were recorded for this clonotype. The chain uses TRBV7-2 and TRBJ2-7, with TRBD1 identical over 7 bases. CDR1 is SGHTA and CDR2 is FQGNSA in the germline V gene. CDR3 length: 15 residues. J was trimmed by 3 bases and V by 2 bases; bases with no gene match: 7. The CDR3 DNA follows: TGTGCCAGCAGCTTAACGACAGGGCAGAACTACGAGCAGTACTTC. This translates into CASSLTTGQNYEQYF.

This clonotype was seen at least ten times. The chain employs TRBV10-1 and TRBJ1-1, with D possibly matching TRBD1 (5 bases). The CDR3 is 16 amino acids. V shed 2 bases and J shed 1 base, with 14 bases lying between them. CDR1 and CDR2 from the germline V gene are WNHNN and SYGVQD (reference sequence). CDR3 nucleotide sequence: TGCGCCAGCAGTGAGCGGCCTCGGGGGAAGAACACTGAAGCTTTCTTT. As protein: CASSERPRGKNTEAFF.

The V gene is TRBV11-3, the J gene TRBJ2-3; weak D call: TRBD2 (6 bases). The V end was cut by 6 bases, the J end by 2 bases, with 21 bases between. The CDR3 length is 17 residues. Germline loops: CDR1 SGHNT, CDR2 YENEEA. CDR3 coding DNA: TGTGCCAGCAGTTCTAGGCGGGCCGGCGGGGCCACAGATACGCAGTATTTT. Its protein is CASSSRRAGGATDTQYF.

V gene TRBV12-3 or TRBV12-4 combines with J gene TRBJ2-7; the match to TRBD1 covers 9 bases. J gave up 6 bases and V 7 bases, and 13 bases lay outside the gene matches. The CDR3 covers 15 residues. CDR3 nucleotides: TGTGCCAGCAAGCCACCGGGACAGGGAGGGGGCGAGCAGTACTTC. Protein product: CASKPPGQGGGEQYF.

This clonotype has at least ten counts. For the CDR3, the DNA is TGTGCCAGCAGTCCAGAACCAGGTATAACTGAAGCTTTCTTT. This encodes CASSPEPGITEAFF. V and J are TRBV27 and TRBJ1-1, with unresolved D. The CDR3 consists of 14 residues. V lost 5 bases and J lost 5, with 15 bases in between. The germline gives CDR1 MNHEY, CDR2 SMNVEV (reference sequence).

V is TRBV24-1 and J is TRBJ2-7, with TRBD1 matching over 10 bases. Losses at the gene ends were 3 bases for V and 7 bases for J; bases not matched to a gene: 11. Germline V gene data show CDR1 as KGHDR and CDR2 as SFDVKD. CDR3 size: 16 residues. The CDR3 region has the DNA TGTGCCACCAGTGATCCCTACCGGGACAGGGGTGGAGAGCAGTACTTC. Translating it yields CATSDPYRDRGGEQYF.

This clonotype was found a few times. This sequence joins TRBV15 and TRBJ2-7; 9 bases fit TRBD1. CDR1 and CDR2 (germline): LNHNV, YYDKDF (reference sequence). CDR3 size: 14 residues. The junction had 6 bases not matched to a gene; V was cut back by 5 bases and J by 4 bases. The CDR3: CATSRDRATYEQYF. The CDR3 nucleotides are TGTGCCACCAGCCGGGACAGGGCTACGTACGAGCAGTACTTC.

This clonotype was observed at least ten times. The CDR3 sequence is CASTLRENTEAFF. CDR3 in DNA: TGTGCCAGCACGCTCCGGGAGAACACTGAAGCTTTCTTT. The chain has TRBV2 and TRBJ1-1; no firm D call. V lost 7 bases and J 1 base, leaving 10 bases between the germline ends. Per the germline V gene, CDR1 is SNHLY and CDR2 is FYNNEI. The CDR3 totals 13 residues. The complete variable domain, with remaining parts taken from reference TRBV2 and TRBJ1-1, reads EPEVTQTPSHQVTQMGQEVILRCVPISNHLYFYWYRQILGQKVEFLVSFYNNEISEKSEIFDDQFSVERPDGSNFTLKIRSTKLEDSAMYFCASTLRENTEAFFGQGTRLTVV.